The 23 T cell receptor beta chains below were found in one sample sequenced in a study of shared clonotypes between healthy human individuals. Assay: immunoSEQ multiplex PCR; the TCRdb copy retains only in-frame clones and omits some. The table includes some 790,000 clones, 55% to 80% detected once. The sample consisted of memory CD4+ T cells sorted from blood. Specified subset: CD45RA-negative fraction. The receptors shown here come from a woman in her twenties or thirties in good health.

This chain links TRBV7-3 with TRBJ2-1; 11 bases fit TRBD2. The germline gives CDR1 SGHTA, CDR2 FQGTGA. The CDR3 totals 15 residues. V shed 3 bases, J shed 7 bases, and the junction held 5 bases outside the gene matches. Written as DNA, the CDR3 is TGTGCCAGCAGCTTTAGCGGGAGGGGTAAAAATGAGCAGTTCTTC. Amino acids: CASSFSGRGKNEQFF.

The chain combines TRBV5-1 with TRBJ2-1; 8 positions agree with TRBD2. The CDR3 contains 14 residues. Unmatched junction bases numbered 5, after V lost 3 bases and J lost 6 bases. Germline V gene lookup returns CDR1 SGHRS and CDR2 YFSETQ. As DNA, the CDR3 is TGCGCCAGCAGCTCATCGGGAGGGCCCAATGAGCAGTTCTTC. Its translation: CASSSSGGPNEQFF. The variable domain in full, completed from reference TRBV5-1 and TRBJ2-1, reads KAGVTQTPRYLIKTRGQQVTLSCSPISGHRSVSWYQQTPGQGLQFLFEYFSETQRNKGNFPGRFSGRQFSNSRSEMNVSTLELGDSALYLCASSSSGGPNEQFFGPGTRLTVL.

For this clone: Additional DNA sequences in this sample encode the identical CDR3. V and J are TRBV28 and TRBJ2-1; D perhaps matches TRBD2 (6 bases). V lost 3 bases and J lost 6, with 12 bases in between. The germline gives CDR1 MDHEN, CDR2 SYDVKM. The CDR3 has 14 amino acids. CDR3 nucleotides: TGTGCCAGCAGTTTGGGGGGAAACTCCAATGAGCAGTTCTTC. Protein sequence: CASSLGGNSNEQFF.

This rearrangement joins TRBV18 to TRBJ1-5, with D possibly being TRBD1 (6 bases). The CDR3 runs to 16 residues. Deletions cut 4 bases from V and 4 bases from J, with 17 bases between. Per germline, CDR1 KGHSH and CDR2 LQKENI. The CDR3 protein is CASSQEQGGTNQPQHF. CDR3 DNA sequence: TGTGCCAGCTCACAAGAACAGGGAGGCACAAATCAGCCCCAGCATTTT.

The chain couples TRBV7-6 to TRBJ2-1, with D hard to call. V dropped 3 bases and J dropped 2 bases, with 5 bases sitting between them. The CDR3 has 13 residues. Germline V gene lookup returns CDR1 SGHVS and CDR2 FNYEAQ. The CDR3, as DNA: TGTGCCAGCAGCTTTACCCCCTACAATGAGCAGTTCTTC. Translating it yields CASSFTPYNEQFF.

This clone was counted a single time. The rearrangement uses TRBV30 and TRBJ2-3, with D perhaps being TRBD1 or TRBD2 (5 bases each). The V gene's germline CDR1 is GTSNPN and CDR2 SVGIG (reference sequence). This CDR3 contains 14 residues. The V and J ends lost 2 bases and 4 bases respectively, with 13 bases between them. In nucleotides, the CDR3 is TGTGCCTGGAGTCCGGGACGGCGCTCAGATACGCAGTATTTT. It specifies CAWSPGRRSDTQYF.

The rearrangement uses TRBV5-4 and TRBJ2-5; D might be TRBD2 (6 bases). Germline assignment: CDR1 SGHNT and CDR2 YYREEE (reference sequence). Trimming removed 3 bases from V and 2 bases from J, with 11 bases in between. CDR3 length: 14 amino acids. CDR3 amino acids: CASSWEVQQETQYF. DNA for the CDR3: TGTGCCAGCAGCTGGGAGGTTCAACAAGAGACCCAGTACTTC.

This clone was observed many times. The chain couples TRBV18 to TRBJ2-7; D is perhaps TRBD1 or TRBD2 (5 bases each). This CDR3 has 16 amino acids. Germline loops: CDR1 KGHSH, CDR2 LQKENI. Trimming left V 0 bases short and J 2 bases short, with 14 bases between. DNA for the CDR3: TGTGCCAGCTCACCACCCGGGGTACGGACAACCTACGAGCAGTACTTC. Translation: CASSPPGVRTTYEQYF.

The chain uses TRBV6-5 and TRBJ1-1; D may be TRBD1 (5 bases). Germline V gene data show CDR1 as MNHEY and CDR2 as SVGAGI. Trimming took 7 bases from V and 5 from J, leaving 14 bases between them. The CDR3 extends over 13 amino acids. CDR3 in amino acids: CASTAGTETEAFF. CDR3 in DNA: TGTGCCAGCACCGCCGGGACGGAAACTGAAGCTTTCTTT.

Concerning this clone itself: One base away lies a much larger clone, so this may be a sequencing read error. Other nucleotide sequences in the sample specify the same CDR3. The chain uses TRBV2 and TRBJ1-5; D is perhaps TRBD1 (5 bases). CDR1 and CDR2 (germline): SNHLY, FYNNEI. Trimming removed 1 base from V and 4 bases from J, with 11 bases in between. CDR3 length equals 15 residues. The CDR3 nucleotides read TGTGCCAGCAGTGAAGGTAGGGCAGGGAATCAGCCCCAGCATTTT. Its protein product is CASSEGRAGNQPQHF. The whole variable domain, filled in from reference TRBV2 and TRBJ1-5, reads EPEVTQTPSHQVTQMGQEVILRCVPISNHLYFYWYRQILGQKVEFLVSFYNNEISEKSEIFDDQFSVERPDGSNFTLKIRSTKLEDSAMYFCASSEGRAGNQPQHFGDGTRLSIL.

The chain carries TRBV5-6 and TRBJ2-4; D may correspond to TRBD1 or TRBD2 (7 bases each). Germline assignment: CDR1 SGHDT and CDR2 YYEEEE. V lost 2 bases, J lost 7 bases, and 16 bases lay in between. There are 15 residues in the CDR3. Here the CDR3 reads CASSFPGGAGNIQYF. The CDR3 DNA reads TGTGCCAGCAGCTTCCCAGGGGGGGCGGGTAACATTCAGTACTTC.

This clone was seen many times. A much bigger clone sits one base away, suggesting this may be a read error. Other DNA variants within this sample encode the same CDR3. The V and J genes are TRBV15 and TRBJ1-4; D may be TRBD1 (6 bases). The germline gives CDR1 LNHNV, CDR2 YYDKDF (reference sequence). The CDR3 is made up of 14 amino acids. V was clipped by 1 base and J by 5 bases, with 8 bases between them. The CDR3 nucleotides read TGTGCCACCAGCAGAGGTCAGGGGAATGAAAAACTGTTTTTT. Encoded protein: CATSRGQGNEKLFF.

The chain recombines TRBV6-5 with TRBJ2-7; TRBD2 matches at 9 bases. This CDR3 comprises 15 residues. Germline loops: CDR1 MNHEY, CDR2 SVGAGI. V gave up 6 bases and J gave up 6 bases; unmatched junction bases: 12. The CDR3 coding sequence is TGTGCCAGCAGGGACCTTAGCGGGAGAGGCTTCGAGCAGTACTTC. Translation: CASRDLSGRGFEQYF.

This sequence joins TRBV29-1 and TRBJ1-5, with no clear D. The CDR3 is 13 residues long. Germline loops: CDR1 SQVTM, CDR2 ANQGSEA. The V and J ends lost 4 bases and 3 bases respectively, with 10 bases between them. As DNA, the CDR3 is TGCAGCGTTGTAACTGGGGTCAATCAGCCCCAGCATTTT. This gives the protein CSVVTGVNQPQHF.

In nucleotides, the CDR3 is TGTGCCAGCAGCTTAGAAGGTGACTACAATGAGCAGTTCTTC. It specifies CASSLEGDYNEQFF. The gene calls are TRBV11-2 and TRBJ2-1; D remains ambiguous. The CDR3 runs 14 residues. Deletions cut 0 bases from V and 3 bases from J, with 6 bases between. Germline assignment: CDR1 SGHAT and CDR2 FQNNGV.

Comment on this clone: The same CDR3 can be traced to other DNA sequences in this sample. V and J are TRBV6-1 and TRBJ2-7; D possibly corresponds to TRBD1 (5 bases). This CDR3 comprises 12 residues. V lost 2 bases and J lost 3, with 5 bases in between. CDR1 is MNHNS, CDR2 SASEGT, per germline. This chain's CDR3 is CASSEQGYEQYF. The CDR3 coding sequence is TGTGCCAGCAGTGAACAGGGCTACGAGCAGTACTTC.

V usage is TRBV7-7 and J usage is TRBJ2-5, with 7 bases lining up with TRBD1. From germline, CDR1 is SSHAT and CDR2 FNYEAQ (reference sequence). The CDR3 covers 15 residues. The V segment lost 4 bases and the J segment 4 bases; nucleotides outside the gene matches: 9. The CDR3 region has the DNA TGTGCCAGCAGCTCCTACAGGGGAGTTGGAGAGACCCAGTACTTC. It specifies CASSSYRGVGETQYF.

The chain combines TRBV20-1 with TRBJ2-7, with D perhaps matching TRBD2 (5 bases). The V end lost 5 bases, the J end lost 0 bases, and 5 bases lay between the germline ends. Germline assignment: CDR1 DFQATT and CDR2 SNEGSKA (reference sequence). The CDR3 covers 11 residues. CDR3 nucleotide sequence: TGCAGTGCTGGGAGCTCCTACGAGCAGTACTTC. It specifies CSAGSSYEQYF.

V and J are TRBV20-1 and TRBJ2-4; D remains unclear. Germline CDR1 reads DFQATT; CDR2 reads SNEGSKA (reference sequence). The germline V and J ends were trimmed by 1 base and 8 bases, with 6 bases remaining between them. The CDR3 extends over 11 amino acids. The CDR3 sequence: CSARASDIQYF. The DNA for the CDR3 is TGCAGTGCTAGAGCCTCTGACATTCAGTACTTC.

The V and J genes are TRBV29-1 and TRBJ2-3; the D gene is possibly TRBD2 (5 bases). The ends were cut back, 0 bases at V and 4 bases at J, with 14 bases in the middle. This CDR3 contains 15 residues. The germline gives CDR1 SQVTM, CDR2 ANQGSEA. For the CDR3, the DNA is TGCAGCGTTGAAGATGACTGGACCGGGGCAGATACGCAGTATTTT. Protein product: CSVEDDWTGADTQYF.

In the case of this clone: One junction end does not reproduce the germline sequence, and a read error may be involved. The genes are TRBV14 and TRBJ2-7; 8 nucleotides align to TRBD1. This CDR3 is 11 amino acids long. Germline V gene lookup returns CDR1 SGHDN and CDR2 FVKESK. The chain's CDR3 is CASSHYRTGNF. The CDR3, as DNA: TGTGCCAGCAGCCATTATCGGACAGGGAACTTC.

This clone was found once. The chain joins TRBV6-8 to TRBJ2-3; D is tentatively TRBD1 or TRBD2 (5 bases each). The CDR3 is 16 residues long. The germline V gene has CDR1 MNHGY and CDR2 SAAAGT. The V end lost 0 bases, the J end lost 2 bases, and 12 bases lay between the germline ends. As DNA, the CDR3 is TGTGCCAGCAGTTACTCGGACGGTGGGACCACAGATACGCAGTATTTT. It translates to CASSYSDGGTTDTQYF.

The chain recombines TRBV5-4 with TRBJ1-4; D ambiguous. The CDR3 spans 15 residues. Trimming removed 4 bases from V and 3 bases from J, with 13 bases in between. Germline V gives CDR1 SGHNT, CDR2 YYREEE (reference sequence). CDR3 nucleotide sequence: TGTGCCAGCAGCGGACCCGGGAAATCTAATGAAAAACTGTTTTTT. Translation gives CASSGPGKSNEKLFF. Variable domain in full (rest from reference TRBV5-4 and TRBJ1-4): ETGVTQSPTHLIKTRGQQVTLRCSSQSGHNTVSWYQQALGQGPQFIFQYYREEENGRGNFPPRFSGLQFPNYSSELNVNALELDDSALYLCASSGPGKSNEKLFFGSGTQLSVL.